These 12 T cell receptor beta chains were all obtained from the same sample, sequenced in a study of T cell changes during pregnancy in multiple sclerosis. The repertoire was sequenced with immunoSEQ multiplex PCR; TCRdb's copy has only in-frame clones and lacks some. The table has tens of thousands of clones, approximately 91% seen once; the top ten hold 1.4%. The sequencing input was PBMCs (not recorded whether the cells were cultured). All receptors come from a female donor with multiple sclerosis, enrolled in a pregnancy study.

V gene TRBV30 combines with J gene TRBJ2-5; D call uncertain. Germline-derived CDR1 and CDR2 are GTSNPN and SVGIG (reference sequence). CDR3 size: 10 residues. The V end lost 2 bases, the J end lost 5 bases, and 3 bases lay between the germline ends. In DNA form, the CDR3 reads TGTGCCTGGAGTAGGGAGACCCAGTACTTC. The encoded protein is CAWSRETQYF.

The J gene is TRBJ1-1, the V gene TRBV27; D call uncertain. Germline CDR1 MNHEY, CDR2 SMNVEV (reference sequence). The CDR3 extends over 14 amino acids. V was shortened by 3 bases and J by 8 bases, with 16 bases between the two germline ends. The chain's CDR3 is CASSFDGEQPEAFF. CDR3 in DNA: TGTGCCAGCAGTTTCGATGGGGAACAGCCCGAAGCTTTCTTT.

The chain is built from TRBV10-3 and TRBJ2-7; a weak D match, TRBD2 (6 bases). V lost 0 bases and J lost 4, with 10 bases in between. The CDR3 consists of 14 residues. Germline V CDR1 and CDR2: ENHRY, SYGVKD. CDR3 protein: CAISESAGRYEQYF. CDR3 coding DNA: TGTGCCATCAGTGAGTCTGCGGGACGGTACGAGCAGTACTTC.

The gene calls are TRBV28 and TRBJ2-2, with D possibly called TRBD1 or TRBD2 (5 bases each). Germline V lookup: CDR1 MDHEN, CDR2 SYDVKM. V shed 8 bases and J shed 0 bases, with 10 bases lying between them. CDR3 length: 14 residues. Written as DNA, the CDR3 is TGTGCCAGCTCAGGGCGGGCGAACACCGGGGAGCTGTTTTTT. It encodes CASSGRANTGELFF.

The V call is TRBV28, the J call TRBJ1-3; 9 bases are shared with TRBD1. With 6 bases clipped from V and 4 bases from J, the junction kept 4 bases outside the gene matches. The CDR3 loop spans 14 amino acids. Germline assignment: CDR1 MDHEN and CDR2 SYDVKM. CDR3 sequence (DNA): TGTGCCAGCAGGCAAACAGGGGGCGGAAACACCATATATTTT. Encoded protein: CASRQTGGGNTIYF.

The chain uses TRBV19 and TRBJ1-5, with 7 bases matching TRBD1. Losses at the gene ends were 6 bases for V and 5 bases for J; bases not matched to a gene: 7. The CDR3 totals 14 residues. Per the germline V gene, CDR1 is LNHDA and CDR2 is SQIVND (reference sequence). The CDR3 loop is CASRRRGHDQPQHF. CDR3 coding DNA: TGTGCCAGTAGGAGAAGGGGGCACGATCAGCCCCAGCATTTT.

This chain connects TRBV19 to TRBJ2-2; D call uncertain. Germline-derived CDR1 and CDR2 are LNHDA and SQIVND (reference sequence). Trimming pared 6 bases from V and 2 bases from J, leaving 7 bases between. The CDR3 is 13 amino acids. The chain's CDR3 is CASRWINTGELFF. In DNA form, the CDR3 reads TGTGCCAGTAGATGGATCAACACCGGGGAGCTGTTTTTT.

V usage is TRBV12-2 and J usage is TRBJ1-2. TRBV12-2 is shown as a pseudogene. The CDR3 consists of 16 residues. In DNA form, the CDR3 reads TGTGCAAGTCGCTTAGCACGTGAGAGGGTAGGCTATGGCTACACCTTC. Protein sequence: CASRLARERVGYGYTF.

This sequence joins TRBV5-1 and TRBJ2-1; no reliable D call. The CDR3 contains 12 residues. From germline, CDR1 is SGHRS and CDR2 YFSETQ. V lost 2 bases to trimming and J lost 9 bases, with 9 bases between them. This CDR3 reads CASSFSLTEQFF. The CDR3 nucleotides are TGCGCCAGCAGCTTTAGCTTGACTGAGCAGTTCTTC.

V and J are TRBV28 and TRBJ1-4; D perhaps matches TRBD1 (5 bases). CDR1 and CDR2 from the germline V gene are MDHEN and SYDVKM. The CDR3 sequence is 11 residues long. V lost 7 bases, J lost 8 bases, and 8 bases lay in between. The CDR3 nucleotides read TGTGCCAGCAACGGGGGAGAAAAACTGTTTTTT. The encoded protein is CASNGGEKLFF.

The genes are TRBV5-6 and TRBJ2-7; D might be TRBD1 (6 bases). The V end lost 0 bases, the J end lost 3 bases, and 13 bases lay between the germline ends. There are 15 residues in the CDR3. CDR1 SGHDT and CDR2 YYEEEE come from the germline V gene. The CDR3 reads CASSLGPRTDYEQYF. The DNA for the CDR3 is TGTGCCAGCAGCTTGGGGCCCAGGACAGACTACGAGCAGTACTTC.

The rearrangement uses TRBV9 and TRBJ1-1, with D unclear. Looked up from germline, CDR1 is SGDLS and CDR2 is YYNGEE. Trimming stripped 1 base from V and 1 base from J, with 5 bases between. The CDR3 runs to 13 residues. CDR3 sequence reads: CASSVNRNTEAFF. The DNA for the CDR3 is TGTGCCAGCAGCGTAAACAGGAACACTGAAGCTTTCTTT.